The TCR beta chain described here comes from a study of CD4 T cells in relation to SARS-CoV-2 and coronaviruses. Across the whole study: Of the patients, about 8 were male, a few female, two Hispanic. The HLA restriction of the shared crossreactive spike epitopes was mapped.

Assay: immunoSEQ multiplex PCR; the TCRdb copy retains only in-frame clones and omits some. The sample carries more than 35,000 clones, 70% to 80% recorded once. Notes on this clone: Its specificity is unknown.

The V segment lost 1 base and the J segment 6 bases; nucleotides outside the gene matches: 6. CDR3 length equals 15 residues. CDR1 SGHRS and CDR2 YFSETQ come from the germline V gene. V is TRBV5-1 and J is TRBJ2-2; 7 bases map to TRBD1. The TCR sequence derives from an adult with COVID-19. The sequenced sample consisted of memory CD4+ T cells from PBMCs, cultured in vitro. CDR3: CASSLLGQPPGELFF. For the CDR3, the DNA is TGCGCCAGCAGCTTGTTGGGACAGCCACCCGGGGAGCTGTTTTTT.